A selection of T cell receptor beta chains follows, all from one sample in a study of cytomegalovirus exposure and HLA in healthy donors. The repertoire was sequenced with immunoSEQ multiplex PCR; TCRdb's copy has only in-frame clones and lacks some. Its table records fewer than 150,000 clones. Sequencing used PBMCs. Receptors originate from a man in his forties or fifties in good health and CMV-seronegative. CDR3s include the opening cysteine and the closing phenylalanine or tryptophan. A D gene is named only where the DNA matches it firmly.

j_call d_call v_call cdr3_nt cdr3_aa
TRBJ2-5 TRBD2 TRBV11-2 TGTGCCAGCAGCTTCTTACGCGCGGGGGGCCAAGAGACCCAGTACTTC CASSFLRAGGQETQYF
TRBJ2-3 NA TRBV13 TGTGCCAGCAGCTTAGGCATCGGGGGGCCCTCCCACAGAAATACGCAGTATTTT CASSLGIGGPSHRNTQYF
TRBJ2-5 NA TRBV19 TGTGCCAGTAGTATGGCAAGGGTGCGGGGAGAGACCCAGTACTTC CASSMARVRGETQYF
TRBJ2-1 TRBD2 TRBV2 TGTGCCAGCAACTCCGGGACTAGCGGCTGGAATGAGCAGTTCTTC CASNSGTSGWNEQFF
TRBJ2-2 NA TRBV5-6 TGTGCCAGCAGCTTGGTTTCCGGCACCGGGGAGCTGTTTTTT CASSLVSGTGELFF
TRBJ1-2 TRBD1 TRBV6-5 TGTGCCAGCAGCACAGGGGGCTATGGCTACACCTTC CASSTGGYGYTF
TRBJ1-6 NA TRBV19 TGTGCCAGTAGTATCCAGGAGGCTAATTCACCCCTCCACTTT CASSIQEANSPLHF
TRBJ2-1 TRBD2 TRBV5-1 TGCGCCAGCAGCTTGGAAATCGGGGGGAACAATGAGCAGTTCTTC CASSLEIGGNNEQFF
TRBJ2-5 NA TRBV4-3 TGCGCCAGCAGCCAAGGTGGGATCGGGGGGACCCAGTACTTC CASSQGGIGGTQYF
TRBJ2-4 NA TRBV4-1 TGCGCCAGCAGCCAAGCTAATATAGCCAAAAACATTCAGTACTTC CASSQANIAKNIQYF
TRBJ1-6 NA TRBV5-1 TGCGCCAGCAGCTTGGCCGGGGTTTCACCCCTCCACTTT CASSLAGVSPLHF
TRBJ2-1 TRBD2 TRBV5-6 TGTGCCAGCAGCTTCGGACTAGCGGGGGACTACAATGAGCAGTTCTTC CASSFGLAGDYNEQFF
TRBJ1-5 NA TRBV6-5 TGTGCCAGCAGAAGGGGACAAGGGGTCCAGCCCCAGCATTTT CASRRGQGVQPQHF
TRBJ1-2 TRBD1 TRBV5-6 TGTGCCAGCAGCTTCAAACAGGGGAGCTATGGCTACACCTTC CASSFKQGSYGYTF
TRBJ1-1 NA TRBV6-5 TGTGCCAGCAGTTACAGGGGCTTGAACACTGAAGCTTTCTTT CASSYRGLNTEAFF
TRBJ2-5 NA TRBV21-1 TGTGCCAGCAGCAAAGACAACCAAGAGACCCAGTACTTC CASSKDNQETQYF
TRBJ1-2 NA TRBV6-5 TGTGCCAGCAGCCCACGGGTTTTCCATGGCTACACCTTC CASSPRVFHGYTF
TRBJ1-5 TRBD1 TRBV28 TGTGCCAGCAGCCACTACGGACAGGGGGGGGATCAGCCCCAGCATTTT CASSHYGQGGDQPQHF
TRBJ2-7 NA TRBV20-1 TGCAGTGCTAGGAGCTCCTACGAGCAGTACTTC CSARSSYEQYF
TRBJ2-7 NA TRBV4-1 TGCGCCAGCAGCCAAGAGGGCCAGCCGCTCTACGAGCAGTACTTC CASSQEGQPLYEQYF
TRBJ1-1 TRBD1 TRBV2 TGTGCCAGCAGTCGGGACAGGGGTGAAGCTTTCTTT CASSRDRGEAFF
TRBJ2-6 NA TRBV29-1 TGCAGCGTTGAGATCCCAGTCTCTGGGGCCAACGTCCTGACTTTC CSVEIPVSGANVLTF
TRBJ2-7 NA TRBV6-6 TGTGCCAGCAGTTCCGGGACTGGCACGGCGCAGTACTTC CASSSGTGTAQYF
TRBJ1-6 NA TRBV28 TGTGCCAGCAGTTTCTGGCGGAGCTCCTATAATTCACCCCTCCACTTT CASSFWRSSYNSPLHF
TRBJ2-7 NA TRBV2 TGTGCCAGCAGTGATGTGGGTAGGAGCTCCTACGAGCAGTACTTC CASSDVGRSSYEQYF
TRBJ2-7 NA TRBV9 TGTGCCAGCAGCGTAGCTGCGGGGTCACGGTACGAGCAGTACTTC CASSVAAGSRYEQYF
TRBJ2-2 NA TRBV27 TGTGCCAGCAGACCCAGCGGGCTTACGAACACCGGGGAGCTGTTTTTT CASRPSGLTNTGELFF
TRBJ1-6 TRBD1 TRBV6-4 TGTGCCAGCAGACCTTCACAGGGGGATTCACCCCTCCACTTT CASRPSQGDSPLHF
TRBJ2-7 TRBD2 TRBV5-3 TGTGCCAGCAACGGGGGGGTCGGGAGGCCCCTGGACGAGCAGTACTTC CASNGGVGRPLDEQYF
TRBJ2-1 TRBD2 TRBV4-3 TGCGCCAGCAGCCTCCAGGGACTAGCGGGGGAGCAGTTCTTC CASSLQGLAGEQFF
TRBJ1-2 NA TRBV4-3 TGCGCCAGCAGCCAAGATGAGGCTTTCCCTGACTATGGCTACACCTTC CASSQDEAFPDYGYTF
TRBJ1-4 NA TRBV4-1 TGCGCCAGCAGCCAACCGGCAACTAATGAAAAACTGTTTTTT CASSQPATNEKLFF
TRBJ2-6 TRBD1 TRBV15 TGTGCCACCAGGTCCACAGGGGGCGCTGGGGCCAACGTCCTGACTTTC CATRSTGGAGANVLTF
TRBJ1-1 TRBD1 TRBV19 TGTGCCAGTAGTATCCAGGGGGTGGGAACTGAAGCTTTCTTT CASSIQGVGTEAFF
TRBJ1-5 NA TRBV2 TGTGCCAGCAGTGAAGCGCGGGGGCCAATCAATCAGCCCCAGCATTTT CASSEARGPINQPQHF
TRBJ2-1 NA TRBV7-3 TGTGCCAGCAGCTTAACGCCGGGCAATGAGCAGTTCTTC CASSLTPGNEQFF
TRBJ2-3 NA TRBV5-1 TGCGCCAGCAGCTTAGGGGGTGGGTTCGGCACAGATACGCAGTATTTT CASSLGGGFGTDTQYF
TRBJ1-2 NA TRBV21-1 TGTGCCGGCCAATTCGGGACTCCTTTCTATGGCTACACCTTC CAGQFGTPFYGYTF
TRBJ1-6 TRBD1 TRBV5-4 TGTGCCAGCAGCTTGCCACAGGGGGGTTCACCCCTCCACTTT CASSLPQGGSPLHF
TRBJ2-7 TRBD1 TRBV19 TGTGCCAGTAGTAAACCCGCAACAGGGGGCCTTTTAAGGATCTACGAGCAGTACTTC CASSKPATGGLLRIYEQYF
TRBJ2-7 NA TRBV7-3 TGTGCCAGCAGCCCCGGGTCGGGGGGCGCAGGCTACGAGCAGTACTTC CASSPGSGGAGYEQYF
TRBJ2-7 TRBD1 TRBV5-5 TGTGCCAGCAGCTTGGTAGGACAGGGGGCTAGCGAGCAGTACTTC CASSLVGQGASEQYF
TRBJ2-5 TRBD2 TRBV12-5 TGTGCTAGTGGAAAAGGACTAGCGGGGGTCCGCGTGGAGACCCAGTACTTC CASGKGLAGVRVETQYF
TRBJ2-3 NA TRBV10-3 TGTGCCATCAGTGAGGGGCTGTATACGCAGTATTTT CAISEGLYTQYF
TRBJ2-7 TRBD1 TRBV5-1 TGCGCCAGCAGCTTGGCCAGGAGACAGGGTGAAGAGCAGTACTTC CASSLARRQGEEQYF
TRBJ1-2 TRBD1 TRBV6-5 TGTGCCAGCATCGAGACAGGGGGAAACTATGGCTACACCTTC CASIETGGNYGYTF
TRBJ1-5 NA TRBV7-2 TGTGCCAGCAGCTTAGTGTCCGGGGGGAGCAATCAGCCCCAGCATTTT CASSLVSGGSNQPQHF
TRBJ1-1 NA TRBV4-3 TGCGCCAGCAGCCACCATCTGGCAGGGCGGACTGAAGCTTTCTTT CASSHHLAGRTEAFF
TRBJ1-4 NA TRBV2 TGTGCCAGCAGTGATAGGACTAAGAATGAAAAACTGTTTTTT CASSDRTKNEKLFF